The rows below give T cell receptor beta chains drawn from one sample of a study of CD8 T cells in ankylosing spondylitis. TCRdb reanalysed the 5' RACE reads using MiXCR and keeps one entry per CDR3 protein. The table records around 540,000 distinct CDR3 sequences, about an eighth of them present only once. Sequencing input: blood, either unsorted or a sorted T cell fraction (not recorded which). All receptors come from a male donor with ankylosing spondylitis. Both conserved end residues are part of each CDR3. A D gene is named only where the DNA matches it firmly. Some rows mark clone size as missing; the rest say once, few, many or name a class of expanded clone.

D gene | J gene | V gene | clone size | CDR3 protein | CDR3 DNA
NA | TRBJ2-5 | TRBV5-5 | many | CASSQGGFETQYF | TGTGCCAGCAGTCAGGGGGGCTTCGAGACCCAGTACTTC
NA | TRBJ1-1 | TRBV20-1 | few | CSAWRDTEAFF | TGCAGTGCTTGGAGAGACACTGAAGCTTTCTTT
TRBD2 | TRBJ2-7 | TRBV20-1 | NA | CSARQTSGSGEQYF | TGCAGTGCTAGACAGACTAGCGGGTCGGGCGAGCAGTACTTC
NA | TRBJ1-1 | TRBV7-9 | few | CASSHPGLSEAFF | TGTGCCAGCAGCCACCCCGGATTATCTGAAGCTTTCTTT
NA | TRBJ2-2 | TRBV10-3 | NA | CASSESIAYANTGELFF | TGTGCCAGCAGTGAGTCGATAGCGTACGCGAACACCGGGGAGCTGTTTTTT
TRBD1 | TRBJ2-1 | TRBV27 | few | CASSYKGQGHDEQFF | TGTGCCAGCAGTTATAAGGGACAGGGCCACGATGAGCAGTTCTTC
TRBD2 | TRBJ2-1 | TRBV6-6 | many | CASNSGSSYEQFF | TGTGCCAGCAATAGCGGGAGTTCGTATGAGCAGTTCTTC
NA | TRBJ2-4 | TRBV6-2/TRBV6-3 | many | CASSPRRGLAKNIQYF | TGTGCCAGCAGCCCTCGGAGGGGACTAGCCAAAAACATTCAGTACTTC
NA | TRBJ1-3 | TRBV5-4 | NA | CASSFTGLSSGNTIYF | TGTGCCAGCAGCTTTACAGGGCTAAGCTCTGGAAACACCATATATTTT
TRBD2 | TRBJ2-3 | TRBV14 | many | CASSQGTSGRADTQYF | TGTGCCAGCAGCCAAGGGACTAGCGGGAGAGCAGATACGCAGTATTTT
TRBD1 | TRBJ1-5 | TRBV12-3/TRBV12-4 | NA | CASSSDRDGQPQHF | TGTGCCAGCAGCTCTGACAGGGATGGGCAGCCCCAGCATTTT
NA | TRBJ2-3 | TRBV7-6 | NA | CASSFRGHYTDTQYF | TGTGCCAGCAGTTTTAGGGGACACTACACAGATACGCAGTATTTT
TRBD1 | TRBJ2-4 | TRBV7-4 | NA | CASSLAGQGIGSVFSSGAKNIQYF | TGTGCCAGCAGCTTAGCCGGACAGGGGATCGGGTCGGTCTTCTCCTCGGGCGCCAAAAACATTCAGTACTTC
TRBD1 | TRBJ1-1 | TRBV20-1 | many | CSARDDRGVNTEAFF | TGCAGTGCTAGAGATGACAGGGGGGTGAACACTGAAGCTTTCTTT
NA | TRBJ2-7 | TRBV18 | NA | CASSAATYEQYF | TGTGCCAGCTCCGCCGCCACCTACGAGCAGTACTTC
NA | TRBJ1-5 | TRBV7-2 | NA | CASSLRGYHQPQHF | TGTGCCAGCAGCTTAAGGGGATACCATCAGCCCCAGCATTTT
NA | TRBJ2-3 | TRBV4-1 | few | CASSQEGGLATDTQYF | TGCGCCAGCAGCCAAGAGGGTGGTTTGGCCACAGATACGCAGTATTTT
NA | TRBJ2-3 | TRBV11-2 | few | CASSFNRVVADTQYF | TGTGCCAGCAGCTTCAACAGGGTGGTCGCAGATACGCAGTATTTT
TRBD2 | TRBJ2-1 | TRBV11-3 | few | CASSWGLAGGPGDEQFF | TGTGCCAGCAGCTGGGGACTAGCGGGAGGGCCGGGGGATGAGCAGTTCTTC
TRBD2 | TRBJ2-1 | TRBV5-1 | few | CASKLREGLNEQFF | TGCGCCAGCAAGTTACGGGAGGGCCTCAATGAGCAGTTCTTC
TRBD1 | TRBJ1-5 | TRBV19 | NA | CASNPGQGNQPQHF | TGTGCCAGTAATCCCGGACAGGGTAATCAGCCCCAGCATTTT
NA | TRBJ2-1 | TRBV5-1 | few | CASSPEASVSREQFF | TGCGCCAGCAGTCCAGAGGCTAGCGTCTCCAGGGAGCAGTTCTTC